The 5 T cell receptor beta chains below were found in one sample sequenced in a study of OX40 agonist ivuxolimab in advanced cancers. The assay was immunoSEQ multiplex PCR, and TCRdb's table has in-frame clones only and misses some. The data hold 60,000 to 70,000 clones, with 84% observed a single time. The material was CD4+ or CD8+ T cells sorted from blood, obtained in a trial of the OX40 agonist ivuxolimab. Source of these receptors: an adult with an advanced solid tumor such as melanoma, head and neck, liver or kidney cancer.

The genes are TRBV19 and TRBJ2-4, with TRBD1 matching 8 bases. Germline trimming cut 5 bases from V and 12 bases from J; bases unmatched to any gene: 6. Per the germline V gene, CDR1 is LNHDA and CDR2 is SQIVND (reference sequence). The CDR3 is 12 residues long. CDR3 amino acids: CASSFTGGTQYF. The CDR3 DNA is TGTGCCAGTAGTTTCACAGGGGGTACTCAGTACTTC. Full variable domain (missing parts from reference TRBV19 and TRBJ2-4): DGGITQSPKYLFRKEGQNVTLSCEQNLNHDAMYWYRQDPGQGLRLIYYSQIVNDFQKGDIAEGYSVSREKKESFPLTVTSAQKNPTAFYLCASSFTGGTQYFGAGTRLSVL.

In nucleotides, the CDR3 is TGTGCCAGCAGCCCCCAGGGGAATAGCAATCAGCCCCAGCATTTT. Protein: CASSPQGNSNQPQHF. The chain combines TRBV4-2 with TRBJ1-5, with a possible D match to TRBD1 (6 bases). Germline assignment: CDR1 LGHNA and CDR2 YNFKEQ. The CDR3 is 15 amino acids. V was trimmed by 4 bases and J by 0 bases, leaving 10 bases between them.

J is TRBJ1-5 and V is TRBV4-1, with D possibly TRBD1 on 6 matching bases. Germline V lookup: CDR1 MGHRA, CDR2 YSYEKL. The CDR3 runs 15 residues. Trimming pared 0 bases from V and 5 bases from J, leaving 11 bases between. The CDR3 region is CASSQDDRSYQPQHF. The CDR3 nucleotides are TGCGCCAGCAGCCAAGACGACAGGTCCTATCAGCCCCAGCATTTT.

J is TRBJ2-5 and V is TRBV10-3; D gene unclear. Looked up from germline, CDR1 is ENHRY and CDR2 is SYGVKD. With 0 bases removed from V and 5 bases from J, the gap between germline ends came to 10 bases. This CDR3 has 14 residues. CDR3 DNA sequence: TGTGCCATCAGTGAGTCTGGCCGATTGGAGACCCAGTACTTC. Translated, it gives CAISESGRLETQYF.

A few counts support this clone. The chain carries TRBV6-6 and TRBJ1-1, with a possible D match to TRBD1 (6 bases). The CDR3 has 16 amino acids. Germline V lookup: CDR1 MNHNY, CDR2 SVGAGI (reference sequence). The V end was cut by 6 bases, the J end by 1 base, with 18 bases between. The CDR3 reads CASSSPPGGGNTEAFF. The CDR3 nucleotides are TGTGCCAGCAGCTCGCCACCCGGAGGGGGGAACACTGAAGCTTTCTTT.